This T cell receptor beta chain stems from a study of a mutant IDH1 vaccine in newly diagnosed glioma. Whole-study context: Treated patients comprised about 60% males and around 40% females, mean age approximately 42 years. Radiotherapy, temozolomide, or both had been given previously, and both were given to most.

The time point is: baseline, week 1 (first vaccination visit). Indicated treatment: pre-vaccination baseline after standard-of-care therapy. Turning to this clone: At one end the junction does not follow the germline gene, possibly because of a read error.

Libraries were prepared by immunoSEQ multiplex PCR; TCRdb keeps only in-frame clonotypes and omits some of them. The sample holds 50,000 or so clones; roughly 85% are singletons and the top ten take approximately 2.5%. Per germline, CDR1 MNHEY and CDR2 SVGAGI. This CDR3 has 15 residues. The material sequenced was PBMCs, taken from a glioma patient treated with radiotherapy, temozolomide or both. V usage is TRBV6-5 and J usage is TRBJ2-7; D call uncertain. This TCR was sampled from a man aged 35 to 55 with glioma. The CDR3 sequence is CASSDSGSSSYEQYF. The CDR3 DNA is TGTGCCAGCAGTGACTCGGGCTCTAGCTCCTACGAGCAGTACTTC.